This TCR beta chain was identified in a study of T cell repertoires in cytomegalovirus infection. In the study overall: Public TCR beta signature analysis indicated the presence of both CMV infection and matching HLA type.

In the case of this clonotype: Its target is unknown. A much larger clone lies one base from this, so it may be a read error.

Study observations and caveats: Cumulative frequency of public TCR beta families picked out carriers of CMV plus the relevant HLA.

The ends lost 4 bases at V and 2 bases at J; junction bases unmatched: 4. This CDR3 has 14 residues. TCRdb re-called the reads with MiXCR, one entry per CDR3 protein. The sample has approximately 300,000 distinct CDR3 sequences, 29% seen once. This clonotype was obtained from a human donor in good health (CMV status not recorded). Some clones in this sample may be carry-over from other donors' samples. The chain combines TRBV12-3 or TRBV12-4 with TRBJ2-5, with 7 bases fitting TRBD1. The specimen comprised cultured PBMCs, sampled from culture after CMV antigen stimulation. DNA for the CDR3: TGTGCCAGCAGTTGGGGGACAGAACAAGAGACCCAGTACTTC. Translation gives CASSWGTEQETQYF.